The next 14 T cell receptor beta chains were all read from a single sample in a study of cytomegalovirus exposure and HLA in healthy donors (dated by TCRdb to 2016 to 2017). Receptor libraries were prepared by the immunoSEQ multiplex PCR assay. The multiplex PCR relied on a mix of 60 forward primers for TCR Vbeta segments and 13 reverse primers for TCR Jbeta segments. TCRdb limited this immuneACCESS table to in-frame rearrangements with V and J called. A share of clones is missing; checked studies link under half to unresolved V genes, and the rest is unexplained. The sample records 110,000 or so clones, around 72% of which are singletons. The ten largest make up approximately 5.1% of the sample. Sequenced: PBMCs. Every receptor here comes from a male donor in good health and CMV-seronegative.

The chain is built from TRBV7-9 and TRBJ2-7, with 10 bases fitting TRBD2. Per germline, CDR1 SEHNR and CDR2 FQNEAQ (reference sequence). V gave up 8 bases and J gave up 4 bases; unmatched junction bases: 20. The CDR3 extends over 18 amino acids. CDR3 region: CASRPKGGAGGPEYEQYF. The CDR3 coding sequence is TGTGCCAGCCGGCCTAAGGGTGGAGCGGGAGGGCCTGAGTACGAGCAGTACTTC.

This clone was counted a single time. The CDR3 is CASSPAGQGALGELFF. Written as DNA, the CDR3 is TGTGCCAGCAGTCCTGCAGGACAGGGGGCGTTAGGGGAGCTGTTTTTT. V is TRBV28 and J is TRBJ2-2, with 11 bases matching TRBD1. CDR1 MDHEN and CDR2 SYDVKM come from the germline V gene. The CDR3 is made up of 16 amino acids. Trimming at V came to 5 bases and at J to 8 bases, leaving 10 bases not matched to a gene.

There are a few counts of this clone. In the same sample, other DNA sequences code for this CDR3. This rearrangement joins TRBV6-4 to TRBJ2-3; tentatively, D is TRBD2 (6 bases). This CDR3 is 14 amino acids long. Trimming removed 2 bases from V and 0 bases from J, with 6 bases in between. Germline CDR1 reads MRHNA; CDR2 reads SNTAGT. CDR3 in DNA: TGTGCCAGCAGTGACGGGACTAGCACAGATACGCAGTATTTT. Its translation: CASSDGTSTDTQYF.

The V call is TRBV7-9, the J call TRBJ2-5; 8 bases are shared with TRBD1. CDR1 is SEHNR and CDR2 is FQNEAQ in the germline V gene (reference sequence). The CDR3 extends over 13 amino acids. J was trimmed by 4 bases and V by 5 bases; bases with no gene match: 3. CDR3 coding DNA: TGTGCCAGCAGCCTAGACAGGGGAGAGACCCAGTACTTC. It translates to CASSLDRGETQYF.

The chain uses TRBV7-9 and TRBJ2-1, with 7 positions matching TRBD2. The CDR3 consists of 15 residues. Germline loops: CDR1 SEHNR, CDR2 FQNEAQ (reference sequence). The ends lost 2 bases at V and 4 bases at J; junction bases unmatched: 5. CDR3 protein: CASSLPGRIYNEQFF. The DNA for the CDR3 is TGTGCCAGCAGCTTACCCGGGAGGATATACAATGAGCAGTTCTTC.

The CDR3 DNA reads TGCGCCAGCAGCTTGGAGTGGGACAAATACACCGGGGAGCTGTTTTTT. This encodes CASSLEWDKYTGELFF. The rearrangement uses TRBV5-1 and TRBJ2-2; tentative D call: TRBD1 (6 bases). Trimming took off 0 bases at V and 3 bases at J, with 12 bases between the two ends. The CDR3 sequence is 16 residues long. Looked up from germline, CDR1 is SGHRS and CDR2 is YFSETQ.

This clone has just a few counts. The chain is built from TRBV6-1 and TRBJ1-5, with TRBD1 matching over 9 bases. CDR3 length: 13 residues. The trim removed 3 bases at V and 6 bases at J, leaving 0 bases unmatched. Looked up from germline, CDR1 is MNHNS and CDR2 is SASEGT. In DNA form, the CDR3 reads TGTGCCAGCAGTGAGGGACAGGGTCAGCCCCAGCATTTT. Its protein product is CASSEGQGQPQHF.

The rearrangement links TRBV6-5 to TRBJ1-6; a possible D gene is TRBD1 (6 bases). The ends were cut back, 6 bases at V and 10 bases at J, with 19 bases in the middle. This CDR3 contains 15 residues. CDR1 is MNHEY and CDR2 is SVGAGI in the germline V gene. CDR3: CASSLGQSRGSPLHF. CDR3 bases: TGTGCCAGCAGCCTAGGACAGTCGAGGGGGTCACCCCTCCACTTT.

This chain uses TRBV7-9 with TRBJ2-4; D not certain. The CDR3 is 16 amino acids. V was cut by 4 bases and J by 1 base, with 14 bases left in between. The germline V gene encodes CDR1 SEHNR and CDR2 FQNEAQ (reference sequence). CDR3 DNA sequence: TGTGCCAGCAGCTCCCCCCAAGGAGAGGCCAAAAACATTCAGTACTTC. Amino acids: CASSSPQGEAKNIQYF.

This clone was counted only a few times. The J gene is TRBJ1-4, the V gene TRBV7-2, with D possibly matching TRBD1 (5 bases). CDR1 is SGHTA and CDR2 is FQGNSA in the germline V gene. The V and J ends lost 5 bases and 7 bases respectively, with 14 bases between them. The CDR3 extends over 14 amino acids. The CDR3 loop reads CASSPGRGAEKLFF. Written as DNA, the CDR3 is TGTGCCAGCAGCCCCGGGAGAGGGGCTGAAAAACTGTTTTTT.

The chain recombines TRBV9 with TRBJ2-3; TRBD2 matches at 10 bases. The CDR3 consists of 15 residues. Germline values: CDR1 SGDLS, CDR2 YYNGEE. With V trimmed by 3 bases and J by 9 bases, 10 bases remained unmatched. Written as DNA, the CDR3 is TGTGCCAGCAGCGGTGGGTCTAGCGGGAGTCACACGCAGTATTTT. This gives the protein CASSGGSSGSHTQYF.

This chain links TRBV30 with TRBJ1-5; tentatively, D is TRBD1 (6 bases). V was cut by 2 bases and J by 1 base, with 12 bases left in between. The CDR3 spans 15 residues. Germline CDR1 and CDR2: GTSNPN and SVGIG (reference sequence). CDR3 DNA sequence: TGTGCCTGGAGTACAGGGCTGGGGAGCAATCAGCCCCAGCATTTT. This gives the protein CAWSTGLGSNQPQHF. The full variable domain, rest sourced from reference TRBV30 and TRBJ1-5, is SQTIHQWPATLVQPVGSPLSLECTVEGTSNPNLYWYRQAAGRGLQLLFYSVGIGQISSEVPQNLSASRPQDRQFILSSKKLLLSDSGFYLCAWSTGLGSNQPQHFGDGTRLSIL.

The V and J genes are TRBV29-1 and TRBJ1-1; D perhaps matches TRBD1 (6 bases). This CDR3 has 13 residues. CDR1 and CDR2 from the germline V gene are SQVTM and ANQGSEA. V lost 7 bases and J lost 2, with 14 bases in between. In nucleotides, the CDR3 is TGCAGCGGTGCTACAGGGAGTAACACTGAAGCTTTCTTT. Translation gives CSGATGSNTEAFF. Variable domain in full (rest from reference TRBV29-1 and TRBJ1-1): SAVISQKPSRDICQRGTSLTIQCQVDSQVTMMFWYRQQPGQSLTLIATANQGSEATYESGFVIDKFPISRPNLTFSTLTVSNMSPEDSSIYLCSGATGSNTEAFFGQGTRLTVV.

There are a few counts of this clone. This CDR3 reads CASSLVSTGQTYEQYF. The CDR3 DNA sequence: TGTGCCAGCAGCTTAGTTAGTACAGGACAGACCTACGAGCAGTACTTC. The chain is built from TRBV7-9 and TRBJ2-7, with D possibly TRBD1 on 6 matching bases. This CDR3 is 16 amino acids long. The V gene lost 1 base and the J gene lost 2 bases, with 15 bases spanning the gap. Germline-derived CDR1 and CDR2 are SEHNR and FQNEAQ (reference sequence).